A single sample gave rise to the 21 T cell receptor beta chains below, sequenced in a study of blood T cell repertoires in COVID-19. Profiled with immunoSEQ multiplex PCR; TCRdb holds only in-frame clones, not every one. The table records 80,000 to 100,000 clones, roughly 86% of them present only once. Sequencing was carried out using peripheral blood. The receptors were sampled from a human donor in a cohort sampled during active COVID-19.

The rearrangement joins TRBV9 to TRBJ1-2; TRBD1 aligns across 8 bases. The CDR3 consists of 14 residues. The germline CDR1 and CDR2 sequences are SGDLS and YYNGEE. V was pared by 2 bases and J by 2 bases, with 2 bases of the junction left unmatched. The CDR3 spells CASSVGQGNYGYTF. The CDR3 nucleotides read TGTGCCAGCAGCGTTGGACAGGGAAACTATGGCTACACCTTC.

The rearrangement uses TRBV15 and TRBJ2-1; TRBD2 matches 9 bases. Germline values: CDR1 LNHNV, CDR2 YYDKDF (reference sequence). CDR3 length equals 16 residues. Trimming at V came to 1 base and at J to 0 bases, leaving 1 base not matched to a gene. The CDR3: CATSRGLAVSYNEQFF. In DNA, the CDR3 is TGTGCCACCAGCAGAGGACTAGCGGTCTCCTACAATGAGCAGTTCTTC.

The chain joins TRBV24-1 to TRBJ2-3; D gene unclear. Deletions cut 1 base from V and 0 bases from J, with 10 bases between. Germline loops: CDR1 KGHDR, CDR2 SFDVKD. The CDR3 spans 16 residues. The CDR3 DNA is TGTGCCACCAGTGATTTACCCGGGTGGAGCACAGATACGCAGTATTTT. Residues: CATSDLPGWSTDTQYF.

This rearrangement joins TRBV10-3 to TRBJ1-4; D perhaps matches TRBD1 (5 bases). The germline CDR1 and CDR2 sequences are ENHRY and SYGVKD. CDR3 length: 14 amino acids. With 6 bases removed from V and 4 bases from J, the gap between germline ends came to 12 bases. The CDR3 sequence is CAISSTGINEKLFF. CDR3 coding DNA: TGTGCCATCAGCAGCACAGGTATTAATGAAAAACTGTTTTTT.

The chain is built from TRBV9 and TRBJ2-3, with TRBD2 matching over 7 bases. Losses at the gene ends were 4 bases for V and 8 bases for J; bases not matched to a gene: 13. This CDR3 is 15 amino acids long. CDR1 SGDLS and CDR2 YYNGEE come from the germline V gene. The CDR3, as DNA: TGTGCCAGCAGCTCATCCGGGACTACTGGAGCTACGCAGTATTTT. It yields the protein CASSSSGTTGATQYF.

V gene TRBV5-4 combines with J gene TRBJ2-3, with D unclear. The CDR3 loop spans 14 amino acids. The germline V gene encodes CDR1 SGHNT and CDR2 YYREEE (reference sequence). Trimming took off 4 bases at V and 3 bases at J, with 12 bases between the two ends. Written as DNA, the CDR3 is TGTGCCAGCAGCCAAAAAGCCGGGACAGATACGCAGTATTTT. Translating gives CASSQKAGTDTQYF.

This chain joins TRBV7-3 and TRBJ2-7; the match to TRBD2 covers 8 bases. Germline CDR1 reads SGHTA; CDR2 reads FQGTGA. The CDR3 is 17 residues long. With 1 base clipped from V and 3 bases from J, the junction kept 11 bases outside the gene matches. The CDR3 nucleotides are TGTGCCAGCAGCTTAAGACGAACGGGAGGGCCAGGCTACGAGCAGTACTTC. Protein: CASSLRRTGGPGYEQYF. The whole variable domain, filled in from reference TRBV7-3 and TRBJ2-7, reads GAGVSQTPSNKVTEKGKYVELRCDPISGHTALYWYRQSLGQGPEFLIYFQGTGAADDSGLPNDRFFAVRPEGSVSTLKIQRTERGDSAVYLCASSLRRTGGPGYEQYFGPGTRLTVT.

CDR3 sequence (DNA): TGCGCCAGCCGAGAGGGACAGGGGGACGAGCAGTACTTC. Translating gives CASREGQGDEQYF. This chain connects TRBV5-1 to TRBJ2-7, with 11 bases lining up with TRBD1. Germline values: CDR1 SGHRS, CDR2 YFSETQ. V was pared by 7 bases and J by 5 bases, with 5 bases of the junction left unmatched. The CDR3 runs 13 residues.

The V call is TRBV3-1 (or the pseudogene TRBV3-2), the J call TRBJ1-4; 8 nucleotides match TRBD1. The J segment lost 0 bases and the V segment lost 4 bases, leaving 4 bases of the junction unmatched. CDR1 is LGHDT, CDR2 YNNKEL, per germline (reference sequence). This CDR3 region has 16 residues. The CDR3 reads CASSPPGGATNEKLFF. The CDR3 region has the DNA TGTGCCAGCAGCCCGCCAGGGGGCGCAACTAATGAAAAACTGTTTTTT.

The chain is built from TRBV7-2 and TRBJ2-5; 7 bases map to TRBD1. Germline CDR1 reads SGHTA; CDR2 reads FQGNSA. The CDR3 runs 15 residues. V lost 2 bases and J lost 2; bases outside the gene matches: 5. The CDR3 spells CASSLKGQYQETQYF. In DNA form, the CDR3 reads TGTGCCAGCAGCTTAAAGGGACAGTATCAAGAGACCCAGTACTTC.

The chain links TRBV9 to TRBJ2-1, with 7 bases identical to TRBD2. Germline V gene sequence: CDR1 SGDLS, CDR2 YYNGEE. This CDR3 region has 15 residues. After removal of 0 bases from V and 6 bases from J, the junction contained 6 bases not matched to a gene. The CDR3 DNA reads as TGTGCCAGCAGCGTAGACCAGCGGGAAGGCAATGAGCAGTTCTTC. It encodes CASSVDQREGNEQFF. Based on the CDR3 plus reference TRBV9 and TRBJ2-1, the full variable domain is DSGVTQTPKHLITATGQRVTLRCSPRSGDLSVYWYQQSLDQGLQFLIQYYNGEERAKGNILERFSAQQFPDLHSELNLSSLELGDSALYFCASSVDQREGNEQFFGPGTRLTVL.

The chain couples TRBV14 to TRBJ1-6; D might be TRBD1 (6 bases). V was cut by 0 bases and J by 12 bases, with 21 bases left in between. There are 17 residues in the CDR3. Germline V gene data show CDR1 as SGHDN and CDR2 as FVKESK. Here the CDR3 DNA reads TGTGCCAGCAGCCAAGAGTGGGGCGACCACAGGGTCCTACCCCTCCACTTT. Its translation is CASSQEWGDHRVLPLHF.

A few counts support this clone. The J gene is TRBJ2-7, the V gene TRBV19, with D perhaps TRBD1 (6 bases). The CDR3 contains 15 residues. The V end was cut by 3 bases, the J end by 2 bases, with 14 bases between. Per germline, CDR1 LNHDA and CDR2 SQIVND (reference sequence). The CDR3 coding sequence is TGTGCCAGTAGTATTGATGCGACAGGAGCCTACGAGCAGTACTTC. It yields the protein CASSIDATGAYEQYF.

V usage is TRBV28 and J usage is TRBJ1-3, with a weak D call TRBD1 (6 bases). Trimming cost V 8 bases and J 3 bases, with 14 bases left between them. The CDR3 spans 14 residues. Germline lookup yields CDR1 MDHEN and CDR2 SYDVKM. CDR3 nucleotide sequence: TGTGCCAGCGTGGGGGGGGCTGGTGGAAACACCATATATTTT. It specifies CASVGGAGGNTIYF.

V usage is TRBV2 and J usage is TRBJ1-5; no reliable D call. Germline V gene data show CDR1 as SNHLY and CDR2 as FYNNEI. This CDR3 region has 18 residues. The V gene lost 0 bases and the J gene lost 7 bases, with 22 bases spanning the gap. This chain's CDR3 is CASSEAEFSAGSGQPQHF. CDR3 nucleotides: TGTGCCAGCAGTGAAGCGGAGTTCTCAGCGGGAAGTGGACAGCCCCAGCATTTT.

This chain's CDR3 is CASSLGAGGGETQYF. The DNA for the CDR3 is TGCGCCAGCAGCTTGGGGGCGGGAGGAGGAGAGACCCAGTACTTC. The genes are TRBV5-1 and TRBJ2-5; TRBD2 aligns across 8 bases. Germline assignment: CDR1 SGHRS and CDR2 YFSETQ. The ends lost 0 bases at V and 4 bases at J; junction bases unmatched: 5. The CDR3 extends over 15 amino acids. Full variable domain (missing parts from reference TRBV5-1 and TRBJ2-5): KAGVTQTPRYLIKTRGQQVTLSCSPISGHRSVSWYQQTPGQGLQFLFEYFSETQRNKGNFPGRFSGRQFSNSRSEMNVSTLELGDSALYLCASSLGAGGGETQYFGPGTRLLVL.

The chain employs TRBV28 and TRBJ2-7; 10 bases align to TRBD1. Germline lookup yields CDR1 MDHEN and CDR2 SYDVKM. V lost 5 bases to trimming and J lost 4 bases; unmatched junction nucleotides: 20. This CDR3 region has 19 residues. The CDR3 loop is CASSHHRDRGTERTYEQYF. CDR3 sequence (DNA): TGTGCCAGCAGTCATCACCGGGACAGGGGAACTGAGAGGACATACGAGCAGTACTTC.

This clone was recorded once. V gene TRBV18 combines with J gene TRBJ2-5; D gene unclear. V shed 2 bases and J shed 2 bases, with 6 bases lying between them. The CDR3 is 13 amino acids. CDR1 is KGHSH, CDR2 LQKENI, per germline. DNA for the CDR3: TGTGCCAGCTCACCAGATACACAAGAGACCCAGTACTTC. Its protein is CASSPDTQETQYF.

The table lists this clone with a few counts. CDR3 region: CASSTRQGADGYTF. Written as DNA, the CDR3 is TGTGCCAGTAGTACCCGACAGGGGGCTGACGGCTACACCTTC. The V call is TRBV19, the J call TRBJ1-2, with 10 nucleotides matching TRBD1. CDR1 LNHDA and CDR2 SQIVND come from the germline V gene (reference sequence). The CDR3 has 14 residues. V lost 4 bases, J lost 8 bases, and 7 bases stayed unmatched. Variable domain in full (rest from reference TRBV19 and TRBJ1-2): DGGITQSPKYLFRKEGQNVTLSCEQNLNHDAMYWYRQDPGQGLRLIYYSQIVNDFQKGDIAEGYSVSREKKESFPLTVTSAQKNPTAFYLCASSTRQGADGYTFGSGTRLTVV.

The gene calls are TRBV5-6 and TRBJ2-7; 13 bases line up with TRBD2. Trimming cost V 0 bases and J 6 bases; bases outside gene matches: 0. CDR3 length: 14 residues. Germline-derived CDR1 and CDR2 are SGHDT and YYEEEE. As DNA, the CDR3 is TGTGCCAGCAGCTTGGGGACTAGCGGGAGCGAGCAGTACTTC. This codes for CASSLGTSGSEQYF.

The CDR3 loop is CASSRQSEEKLFF. The CDR3 DNA is TGTGCCAGTAGCAGACAGAGTGAGGAAAAACTGTTTTTT. This chain links TRBV19 with TRBJ1-4; possibly TRBD1 for D (5 bases). Germline values: CDR1 LNHDA, CDR2 SQIVND (reference sequence). This CDR3 is built from 13 residues. The V and J ends lost 6 bases and 8 bases respectively, with 13 bases between them. Full variable domain (outside the CDR3, taken from reference TRBV19 and TRBJ1-4): DGGITQSPKYLFRKEGQNVTLSCEQNLNHDAMYWYRQDPGQGLRLIYYSQIVNDFQKGDIAEGYSVSREKKESFPLTVTSAQKNPTAFYLCASSRQSEEKLFFGSGTQLSVL.